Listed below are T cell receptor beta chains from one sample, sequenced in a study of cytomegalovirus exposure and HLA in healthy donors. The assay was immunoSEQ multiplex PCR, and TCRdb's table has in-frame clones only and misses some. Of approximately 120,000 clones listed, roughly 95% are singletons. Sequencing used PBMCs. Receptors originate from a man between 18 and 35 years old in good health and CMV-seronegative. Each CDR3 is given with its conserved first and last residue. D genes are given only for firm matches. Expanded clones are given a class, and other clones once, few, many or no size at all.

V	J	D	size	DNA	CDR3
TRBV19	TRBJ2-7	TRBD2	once	TGTGCCAGTAGCGGACTAGCGGGATCCTACGAGCAGTACTTC	CASSGLAGSYEQYF
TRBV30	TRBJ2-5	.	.	TGTGCCTGGAGTGTAAGCAGGGAAGAGACCCAGTACTTC	CAWSVSREETQYF
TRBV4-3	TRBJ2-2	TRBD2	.	TGCGCCAGCAGCCAAGGGACTAGCTTCGCCGGGGAGCTGTTTTTT	CASSQGTSFAGELFF
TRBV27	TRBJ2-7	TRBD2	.	TGTGCCAGCAGTTCCCCCGGGACTAGCGGCTACGAGCAGTACTTC	CASSSPGTSGYEQYF
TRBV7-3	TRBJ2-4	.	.	TGTGCCAGCAGCTTTAGCGGACCCGAAAACATTCAGTACTTC	CASSFSGPENIQYF
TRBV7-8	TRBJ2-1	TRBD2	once	TGTGCCAGTTCCACTAGCGGGAGAAAGAATGAGCAGTTCTTC	CASSTSGRKNEQFF
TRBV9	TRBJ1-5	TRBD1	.	TGTGCCAGCAGCGTAACAGGGGTAAGCAATCAGCCCCAGCATTTT	CASSVTGVSNQPQHF
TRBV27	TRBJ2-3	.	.	TGTGCCAGCAGTTTAGGGGGGACGGGCCTTGGTGTAGATACGCAGTATTTT	CASSLGGTGLGVDTQYF
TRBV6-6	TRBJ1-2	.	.	TGTGCCAGCAGCGACAGTGGTTCGGGTGGCTACACCTTC	CASSDSGSGGYTF
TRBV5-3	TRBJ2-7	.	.	TGTGCCAGAAGCTTCGGGGGAGAGCAGTACTTC	CARSFGGEQYF